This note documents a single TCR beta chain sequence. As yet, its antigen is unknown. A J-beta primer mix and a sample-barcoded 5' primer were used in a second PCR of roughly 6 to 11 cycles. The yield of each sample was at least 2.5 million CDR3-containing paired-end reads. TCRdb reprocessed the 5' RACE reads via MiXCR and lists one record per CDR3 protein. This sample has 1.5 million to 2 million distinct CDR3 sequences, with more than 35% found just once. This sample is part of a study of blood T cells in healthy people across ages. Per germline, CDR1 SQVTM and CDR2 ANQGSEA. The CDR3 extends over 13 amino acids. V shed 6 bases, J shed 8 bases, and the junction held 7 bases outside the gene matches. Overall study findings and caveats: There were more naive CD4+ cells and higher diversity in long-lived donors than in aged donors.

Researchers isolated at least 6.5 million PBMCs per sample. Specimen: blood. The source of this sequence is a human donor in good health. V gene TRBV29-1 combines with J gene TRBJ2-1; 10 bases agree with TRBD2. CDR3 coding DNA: TGCAGCGTGGGGGGACTAGCGATAGATGAGCAGTTCTTC. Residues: CSVGGLAIDEQFF.